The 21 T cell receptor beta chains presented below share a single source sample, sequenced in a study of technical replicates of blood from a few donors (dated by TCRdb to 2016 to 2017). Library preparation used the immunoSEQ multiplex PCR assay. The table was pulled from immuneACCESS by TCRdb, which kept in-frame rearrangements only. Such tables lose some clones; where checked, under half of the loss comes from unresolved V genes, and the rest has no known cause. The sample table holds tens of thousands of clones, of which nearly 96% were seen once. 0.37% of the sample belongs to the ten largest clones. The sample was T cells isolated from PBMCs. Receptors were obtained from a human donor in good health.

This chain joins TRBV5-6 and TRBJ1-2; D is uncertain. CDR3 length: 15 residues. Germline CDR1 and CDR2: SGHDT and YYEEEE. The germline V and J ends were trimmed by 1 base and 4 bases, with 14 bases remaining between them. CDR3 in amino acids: CASSLKSTGFYGYTF. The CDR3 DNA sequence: TGTGCCAGCAGCTTGAAGTCTACGGGATTCTATGGCTACACCTTC.

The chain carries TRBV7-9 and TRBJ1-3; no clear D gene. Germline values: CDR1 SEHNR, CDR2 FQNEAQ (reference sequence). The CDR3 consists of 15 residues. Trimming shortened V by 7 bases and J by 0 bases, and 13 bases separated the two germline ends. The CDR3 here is CASTTMGSSGNTIYF. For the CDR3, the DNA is TGTGCCAGCACCACGATGGGCAGCTCTGGAAACACCATATATTTT.

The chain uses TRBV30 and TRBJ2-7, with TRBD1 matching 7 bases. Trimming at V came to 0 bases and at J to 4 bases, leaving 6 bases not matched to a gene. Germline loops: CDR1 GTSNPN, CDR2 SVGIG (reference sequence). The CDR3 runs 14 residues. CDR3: CAWSVQVQGYEQYF. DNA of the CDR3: TGTGCCTGGAGTGTACAGGTACAGGGGTACGAGCAGTACTTC. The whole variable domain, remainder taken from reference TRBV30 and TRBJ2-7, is SQTIHQWPATLVQPVGSPLSLECTVEGTSNPNLYWYRQAAGRGLQLLFYSVGIGQISSEVPQNLSASRPQDRQFILSSKKLLLSDSGFYLCAWSVQVQGYEQYFGPGTRLTVT.

The DNA of the CDR3 is TGTGCCAGCAGCCCCGTTAGAGGCGGGCGGACAGATACGCAGTATTTT. Protein sequence: CASSPVRGGRTDTQYF. The chain combines TRBV11-3 with TRBJ2-3; D is possibly TRBD2 (5 bases). The CDR3 covers 16 residues. Trimming took 5 bases from V and 3 from J, leaving 18 bases between them. Germline assignment: CDR1 SGHNT and CDR2 YENEEA.

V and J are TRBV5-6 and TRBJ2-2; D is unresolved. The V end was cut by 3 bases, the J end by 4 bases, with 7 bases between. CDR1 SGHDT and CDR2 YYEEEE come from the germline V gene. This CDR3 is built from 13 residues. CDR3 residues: CASSYSPTGELFF. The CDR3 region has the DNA TGTGCCAGCAGCTACAGCCCCACCGGGGAGCTGTTTTTT.

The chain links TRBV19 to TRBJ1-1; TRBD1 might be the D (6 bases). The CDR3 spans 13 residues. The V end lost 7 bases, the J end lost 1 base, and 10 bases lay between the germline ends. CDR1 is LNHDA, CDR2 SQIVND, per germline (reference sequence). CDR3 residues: CASNQDRNTEAFF. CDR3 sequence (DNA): TGTGCCAGTAATCAGGACAGGAACACTGAAGCTTTCTTT.

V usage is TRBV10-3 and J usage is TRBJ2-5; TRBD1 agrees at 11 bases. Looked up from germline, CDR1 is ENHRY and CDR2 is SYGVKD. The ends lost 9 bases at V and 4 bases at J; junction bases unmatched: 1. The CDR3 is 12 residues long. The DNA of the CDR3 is TGTGCCATAGGGACAGGGGGAGAGACCCAGTACTTC. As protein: CAIGTGGETQYF.

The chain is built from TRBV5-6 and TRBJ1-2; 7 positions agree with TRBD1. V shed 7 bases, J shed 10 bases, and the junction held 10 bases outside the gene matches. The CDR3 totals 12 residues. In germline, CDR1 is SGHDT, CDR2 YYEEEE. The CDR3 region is CASDSNRGYYTF. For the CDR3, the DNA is TGTGCCAGCGACTCGAACAGGGGATACTACACCTTC.

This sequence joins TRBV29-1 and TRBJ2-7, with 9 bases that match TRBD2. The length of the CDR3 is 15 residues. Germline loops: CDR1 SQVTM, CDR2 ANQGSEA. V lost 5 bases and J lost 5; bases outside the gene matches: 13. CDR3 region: CSVRPSGIRGHEQYF. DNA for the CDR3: TGCAGCGTTCGTCCTAGCGGGATTCGGGGCCACGAGCAGTACTTC.

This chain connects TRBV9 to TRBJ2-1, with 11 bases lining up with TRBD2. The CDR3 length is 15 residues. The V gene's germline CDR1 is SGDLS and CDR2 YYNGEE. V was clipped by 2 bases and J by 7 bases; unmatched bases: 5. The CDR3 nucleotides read TGTGCCAGCAGCGTTAGCGGGAGGGCGAGTAATGAGCAGTTCTTC. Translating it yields CASSVSGRASNEQFF.

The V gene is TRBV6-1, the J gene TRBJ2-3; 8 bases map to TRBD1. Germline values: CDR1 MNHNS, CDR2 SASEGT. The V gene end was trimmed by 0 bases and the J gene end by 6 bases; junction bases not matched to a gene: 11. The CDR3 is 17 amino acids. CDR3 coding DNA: TGTGCCAGCAGTGAAGCGCTGACAGGGGCCGTCTGGGATACGCAGTATTTT. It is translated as CASSEALTGAVWDTQYF.

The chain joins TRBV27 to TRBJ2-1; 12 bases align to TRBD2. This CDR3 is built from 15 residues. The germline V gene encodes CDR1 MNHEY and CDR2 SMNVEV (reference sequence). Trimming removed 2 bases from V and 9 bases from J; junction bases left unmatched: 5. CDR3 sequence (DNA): TGTGCCAGCAGTTTAAGGCTAGCGGGAGGGGCTGAGCAGTTCTTC. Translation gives CASSLRLAGGAEQFF.

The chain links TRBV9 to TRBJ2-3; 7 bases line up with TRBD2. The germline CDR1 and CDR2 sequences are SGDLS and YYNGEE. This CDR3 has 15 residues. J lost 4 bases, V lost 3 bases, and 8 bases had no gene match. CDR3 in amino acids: CASSASGTQADTQYF. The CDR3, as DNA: TGTGCCAGCAGCGCCAGCGGGACTCAGGCAGATACGCAGTATTTT.

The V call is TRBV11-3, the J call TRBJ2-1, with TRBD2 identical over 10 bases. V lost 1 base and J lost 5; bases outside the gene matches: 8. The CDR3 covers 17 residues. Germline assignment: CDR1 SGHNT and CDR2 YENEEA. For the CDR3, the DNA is TGTGCCAGCAGCTTAGCCTCTAGCGGGAGCCCGAACAATGAGCAGTTCTTC. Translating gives CASSLASSGSPNNEQFF.

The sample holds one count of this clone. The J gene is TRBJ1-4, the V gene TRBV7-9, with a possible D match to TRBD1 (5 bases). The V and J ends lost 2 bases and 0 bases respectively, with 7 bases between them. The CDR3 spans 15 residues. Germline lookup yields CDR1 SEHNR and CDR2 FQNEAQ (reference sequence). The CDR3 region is CASSLNRPTNEKLFF. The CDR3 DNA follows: TGTGCCAGCAGCTTAAACAGGCCAACTAATGAAAAACTGTTTTTT.

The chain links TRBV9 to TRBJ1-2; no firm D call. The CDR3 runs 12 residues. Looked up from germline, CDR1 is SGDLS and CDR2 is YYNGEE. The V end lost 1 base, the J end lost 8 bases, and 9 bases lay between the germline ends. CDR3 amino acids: CASSVPTLGYTF. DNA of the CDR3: TGTGCCAGCAGCGTACCTACCCTCGGCTACACCTTC.

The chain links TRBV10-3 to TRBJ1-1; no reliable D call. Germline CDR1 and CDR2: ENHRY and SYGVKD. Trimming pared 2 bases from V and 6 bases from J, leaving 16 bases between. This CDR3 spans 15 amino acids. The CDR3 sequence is CAISERGEDRAEAFF. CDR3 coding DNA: TGTGCCATCAGTGAGCGCGGGGAAGACCGGGCTGAAGCTTTCTTT.

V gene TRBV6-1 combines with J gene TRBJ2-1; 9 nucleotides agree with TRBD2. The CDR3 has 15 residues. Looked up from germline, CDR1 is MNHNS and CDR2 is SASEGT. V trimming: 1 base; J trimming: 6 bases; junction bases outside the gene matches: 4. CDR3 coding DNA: TGTGCCAGCAGTGAAGTGGCTAGCGGGGCCAATGAGCAGTTCTTC. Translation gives CASSEVASGANEQFF.

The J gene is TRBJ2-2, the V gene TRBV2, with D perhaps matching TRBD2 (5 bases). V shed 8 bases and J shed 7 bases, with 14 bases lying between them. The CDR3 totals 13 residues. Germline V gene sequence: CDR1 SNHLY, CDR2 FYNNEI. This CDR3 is CASELDSYGELFF. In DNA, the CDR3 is TGTGCCAGCGAACTGGACTCCTACGGGGAGCTGTTTTTT.

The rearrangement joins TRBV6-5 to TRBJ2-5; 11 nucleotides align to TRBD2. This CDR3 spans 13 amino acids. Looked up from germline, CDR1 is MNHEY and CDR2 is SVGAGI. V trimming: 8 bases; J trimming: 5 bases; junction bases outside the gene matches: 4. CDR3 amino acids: CASSTSGSETQYF. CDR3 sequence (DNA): TGTGCCAGCTCCACTAGCGGGAGCGAGACCCAGTACTTC.

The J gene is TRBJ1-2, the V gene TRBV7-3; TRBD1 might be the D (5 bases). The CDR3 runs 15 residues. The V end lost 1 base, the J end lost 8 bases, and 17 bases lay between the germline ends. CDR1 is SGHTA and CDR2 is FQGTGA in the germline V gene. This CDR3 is CASSLIGGSGFGYTF. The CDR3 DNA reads TGTGCCAGCAGCTTAATCGGGGGTTCAGGGTTCGGCTACACCTTC.